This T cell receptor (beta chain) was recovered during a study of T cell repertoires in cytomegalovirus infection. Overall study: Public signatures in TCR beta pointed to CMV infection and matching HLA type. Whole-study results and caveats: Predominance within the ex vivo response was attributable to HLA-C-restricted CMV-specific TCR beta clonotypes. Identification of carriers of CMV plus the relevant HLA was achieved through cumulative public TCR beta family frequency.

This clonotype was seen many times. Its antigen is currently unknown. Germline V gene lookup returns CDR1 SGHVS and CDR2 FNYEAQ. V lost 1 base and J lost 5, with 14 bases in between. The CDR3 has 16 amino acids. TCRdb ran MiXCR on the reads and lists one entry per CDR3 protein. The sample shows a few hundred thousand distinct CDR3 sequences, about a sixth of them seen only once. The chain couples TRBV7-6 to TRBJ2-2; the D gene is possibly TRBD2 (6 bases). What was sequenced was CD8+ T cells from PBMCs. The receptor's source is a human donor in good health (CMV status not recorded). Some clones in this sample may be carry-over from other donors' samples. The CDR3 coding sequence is TGTGCCAGCAGCTTAGTTCCCCAGGGAGGAACCGGGGAGCTGTTTTTT. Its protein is CASSLVPQGGTGELFF.